A single sample gave rise to the 24 T cell receptor beta chains below, sequenced in a study of blood T cells in healthy people across ages. Using a J-beta primer mix together with a sample-barcoded 5' primer, a second PCR was run for roughly 6 to 12 cycles. TCRdb reanalysed the 5' RACE reads using MiXCR and keeps one entry per CDR3 protein. The sample shows about 1.6 million distinct CDR3 sequences, roughly 32% of them seen only once. Sequenced material: blood. The receptors derive from a woman in her thirties in good health.

This clonotype was seen only a few times. J is TRBJ2-5 and V is TRBV11-2; TRBD2 aligns across 10 bases. Germline V lookup: CDR1 SGHAT, CDR2 FQNNGV. The CDR3 loop spans 16 amino acids. The ends lost 2 bases at V and 5 bases at J; junction bases unmatched: 8. The CDR3 sequence: CASSLNLAGVGETQYF. The CDR3 DNA sequence: TGTGCCAGCAGCTTAAACCTAGCGGGGGTGGGGGAGACCCAGTACTTC.

This clonotype has only a few counts. The chain links TRBV2 to TRBJ2-5; TRBD2 is a possible D gene (6 bases). The CDR3 extends over 15 amino acids. CDR1 is SNHLY, CDR2 FYNNEI, per germline. The V end lost 3 bases, the J end lost 5 bases, and 16 bases lay between the germline ends. The CDR3 loop is CASSEGGRVGETQYF. The CDR3 region has the DNA TGTGCCAGCAGTGAGGGGGGAAGGGTTGGTGAGACCCAGTACTTC.

V and J are TRBV7-8 and TRBJ1-1, with D possibly matching TRBD1 (5 bases). Trimming left V 1 base short and J 5 bases short, with 14 bases between. This CDR3 region has 15 residues. Looked up from germline, CDR1 is SGHVS and CDR2 is FQNEAQ. In nucleotides, the CDR3 is TGTGCCAGCAGCTTAGGGTCCAGGGCCGAAACTGAAGCTTTCTTT. Amino acid sequence: CASSLGSRAETEAFF.

This clonotype occurred many times. The rearrangement links TRBV29-1 to TRBJ2-1; no clear D gene. The V and J ends lost 5 bases and 7 bases respectively, with 9 bases between them. Germline CDR1 is SQVTM and CDR2 is ANQGSEA. CDR3 length: 11 amino acids. The CDR3 sequence: CSVLLDNEQFF. The CDR3 bases are TGCAGCGTTTTATTGGATAATGAGCAGTTCTTC.

This clonotype was seen a handful of times. The genes are TRBV7-9 and TRBJ2-1; no clear D. Germline V CDR1 and CDR2: SEHNR, FQNEAQ (reference sequence). The ends were cut back, 2 bases at V and 0 bases at J, with 11 bases in the middle. The CDR3 covers 16 residues. CDR3 nucleotide sequence: TGTGCCAGCAGCTTATACCTCAAGAGCTCCTACAATGAGCAGTTCTTC. Amino acid sequence: CASSLYLKSSYNEQFF.

V gene TRBV11-2 combines with J gene TRBJ1-1; D is ambiguous. The germline CDR1 and CDR2 sequences are SGHAT and FQNNGV. The CDR3 totals 15 residues. The V and J ends lost 0 bases and 1 base respectively, with 9 bases between them. CDR3 nucleotides: TGTGCCAGCAGCTTAGACCAAACTCGGAACACTGAAGCTTTCTTT. Translation: CASSLDQTRNTEAFF.

The J gene is TRBJ1-2, the V gene TRBV18, with a possible D match to TRBD1 (6 bases). The CDR3 is made up of 15 amino acids. V was shortened by 0 bases and J by 5 bases, with 13 bases between the two germline ends. Germline CDR1 KGHSH, CDR2 LQKENI. The CDR3 DNA is TGTGCCAGCTCACCACCGGGCAGGGGAGAGTATGGCTACACCTTC. It encodes CASSPPGRGEYGYTF.

This clonotype was counted a few times. At one end, the junction sequence differs from germline, possibly due to a read error. The V and J genes are TRBV20-1 and TRBJ2-1, with 8 bases aligning to TRBD2. Germline CDR1 is DFQATT and CDR2 is SNEGSKA (reference sequence). The CDR3 runs to 18 residues. CDR3 protein: CSARALIAGRSSYNEQFF. In DNA form, the CDR3 reads TGTAGTGCTAGAGCTCTCATAGCGGGAAGGAGCTCCTACAATGAGCAGTTCTTC.

The chain employs TRBV20-1 and TRBJ2-7; D is perhaps TRBD1 or TRBD2 (7 bases each). The germline CDR1 and CDR2 sequences are DFQATT and SNEGSKA (reference sequence). This CDR3 has 16 residues. V lost 3 bases and J lost 2, with 20 bases in between. In nucleotides, the CDR3 is TGCAGTGCTAGTGGGGGCCAGGGGGAGGGCCCCTACGAGCAGTACTTC. This translates into CSASGGQGEGPYEQYF.

The table lists this clonotype with a count of one. The rearrangement links TRBV11-2 to TRBJ1-3; D is unresolved. Between the trimmed V and J ends, which lost 0 bases and 4 bases, there was a span of 1 base. This CDR3 comprises 12 residues. CDR1 is SGHAT and CDR2 is FQNNGV in the germline V gene. The CDR3 loop is CASSLEGNTIYF. Written as DNA, the CDR3 is TGTGCCAGCAGCTTAGAAGGAAACACCATATATTTT.

This rearrangement joins TRBV29-1 to TRBJ1-2, with a tentative D call TRBD1 (5 bases). The CDR3 is 13 residues long. V was trimmed by 1 base and J by 7 bases, leaving 13 bases between them. Germline V lookup: CDR1 SQVTM, CDR2 ANQGSEA. The CDR3 reads CSVEGGAIFGYTF. CDR3 nucleotide sequence: TGCAGCGTTGAAGGAGGGGCGATTTTTGGCTACACCTTC.

Here the CDR3 DNA reads TGCAGTGCGGGTGGGACACTTTCCACAGATACGCAGTATTTT. This gives the protein CSAGGTLSTDTQYF. The gene calls are TRBV20-1 and TRBJ2-3; weak D call: TRBD1 (6 bases). The CDR3 extends over 14 amino acids. The V end was cut by 6 bases, the J end by 2 bases, with 15 bases between. CDR1 and CDR2 from the germline V gene are DFQATT and SNEGSKA (reference sequence).

This clonotype has more than one count but fewer than ten. The J gene is TRBJ2-1, the V gene TRBV6-5, with TRBD2 identical over 7 bases. J lost 0 bases, V lost 2 bases, and 19 bases had no gene match. The germline CDR1 and CDR2 sequences are MNHEY and SVGAGI. This CDR3 has 21 residues. The CDR3 DNA reads TGTGCCAGCAGTTACCAACCGGGGAGGGATCGGGTAAGAAGCTCCTACAATGAGCAGTTCTTC. Its protein is CASSYQPGRDRVRSSYNEQFF.

A few counts support this clonotype. The J gene is TRBJ2-7, the V gene TRBV7-9; D gene unclear. Germline V gene sequence: CDR1 SEHNR, CDR2 FQNEAQ (reference sequence). V lost 4 bases and J 6 bases, leaving 13 bases between the germline ends. This CDR3 is built from 13 residues. This chain's CDR3 is CASSSTRVGEQYF. The CDR3 coding sequence is TGTGCCAGCAGCTCGACTCGAGTGGGCGAGCAGTACTTC.

In nucleotides, the CDR3 is TGTGCCAGCAAACCGGACAGGGAGGGCAATCAGCCCCAGCATTTT. Translated: CASKPDREGNQPQHF. The chain uses TRBV6-1 and TRBJ1-5; 8 nucleotides align to TRBD1. This CDR3 is 15 amino acids long. V dropped 7 bases and J dropped 2; count of bases not matched to a gene: 7. Germline values: CDR1 MNHNS, CDR2 SASEGT.

The V and J genes are TRBV28 and TRBJ2-4, with 9 bases matching TRBD1. The tail of the sequence fits TRBJ2-7 better, so the J call may be wrong. The CDR3 is made up of 13 amino acids. Germline-derived CDR1 and CDR2 are MDHEN and SYDVKM. The CDR3 DNA reads as TGTGCCAGCAGTTATTGGACAGGGGACGAGCAGTACTTC. Its translation is CASSYWTGDEQYF.

The V call is TRBV20-1, the J call TRBJ2-5; D remains ambiguous. The CDR3 spans 13 residues. Trimming took off 3 bases at V and 4 bases at J, with 12 bases between the two ends. The germline gives CDR1 DFQATT, CDR2 SNEGSKA (reference sequence). For the CDR3, the DNA is TGCAGTGCTAGGTTCGGATTTTCAGAGACCCAGTACTTC. Translated, it gives CSARFGFSETQYF.

This clonotype was counted only a few times. The V and J genes are TRBV30 and TRBJ2-4; D gene uncertain. CDR1 is GTSNPN and CDR2 is SVGIG in the germline V gene (reference sequence). The V end was cut by 0 bases, the J end by 1 base, with 10 bases between. The CDR3 extends over 15 amino acids. The CDR3 is CAWSVGQAAKNIQYF. CDR3 DNA: TGTGCCTGGAGTGTAGGCCAGGCCGCCAAAAACATTCAGTACTTC.

This clonotype was picked up many times. This rearrangement joins TRBV4-2 to TRBJ2-3, with 8 nucleotides matching TRBD2. J gave up 2 bases and V 4 bases, and 8 bases lay outside the gene matches. Germline lookup yields CDR1 LGHNA and CDR2 YNFKEQ. The CDR3 contains 16 residues. CDR3 sequence reads: CASSLSRGGTTDTQYF. The CDR3 bases are TGTGCCAGCAGCCTCTCACGGGGGGGCACCACAGATACGCAGTATTTT.

The rearrangement links TRBV7-2 to TRBJ1-5; no reliable D call. Trimming stripped 1 base from V and 0 bases from J, with 7 bases between. Germline CDR1 reads SGHTA; CDR2 reads FQGNSA. This CDR3 region has 15 residues. The CDR3 sequence is CASSLDHYSNQPQHF. CDR3 nucleotide sequence: TGTGCCAGCAGCTTAGATCACTATAGCAATCAGCCCCAGCATTTT.

This clonotype was counted at least ten times. This sequence joins TRBV27 and TRBJ2-5; 9 bases align to TRBD2. The CDR3 spans 16 residues. Trimming cost V 0 bases and J 0 bases; bases outside gene matches: 2. Germline V gene sequence: CDR1 MNHEY, CDR2 SMNVEV (reference sequence). Here the CDR3 reads CASSLSGGRDQETQYF. The CDR3 coding sequence is TGTGCCAGCAGTTTATCGGGCGGGAGGGACCAAGAGACCCAGTACTTC.

This clonotype was detected only a few times. The CDR3 loop reads CASSYPERGYPYEQYF. The CDR3 nucleotides read TGTGCCAGCAGTTACCCAGAGCGGGGCTATCCCTACGAGCAGTACTTC. The chain employs TRBV6-2 or TRBV6-3 and TRBJ2-7, with 7 bases lining up with TRBD2. The trim removed 2 bases at V and 2 bases at J, leaving 9 bases unmatched. Germline V gives CDR1 MNHEY, CDR2 SVGEGT. This CDR3 is built from 16 residues.

This clonotype was detected only a few times. The V and J genes are TRBV3-1 and TRBJ2-5; D is ambiguous. Trimming shortened V by 3 bases and J by 5 bases, and 22 bases separated the two germline ends. The germline gives CDR1 LGHDT, CDR2 YNNKEL (reference sequence). The CDR3 covers 17 residues. CDR3 coding DNA: TGTGCCAGCAGCCAGCTCGTTGGTGTCACTGGAGTCGAGACCCAGTACTTC. This sequence encodes CASSQLVGVTGVETQYF.

This clonotype has more than one count but fewer than ten. The chain is built from TRBV4-1 and TRBJ2-1, with 8 bases matching TRBD1. V shed 0 bases and J 4 bases; nucleotides not matched to a gene: 2. CDR1 MGHRA and CDR2 YSYEKL come from the germline V gene. The CDR3 covers 15 residues. The CDR3 DNA follows: TGCGCCAGCAGCCAAGACGGGACAGGTTACAATGAGCAGTTCTTC. Amino acids: CASSQDGTGYNEQFF.